Below, 28 T cell receptor beta chains from the same sample are listed, as sequenced in a study of blood T cell repertoires in COVID-19. The repertoire was sequenced with immunoSEQ multiplex PCR; TCRdb's copy has only in-frame clones and lacks some. This sample yields fewer than 70,000 clones, of which about 81% are seen a single time; about 12% belongs to the top ten. Sequencing input: peripheral blood. These receptors all stem from a human donor in a cohort sampled during active COVID-19.

CDR3 residues: CASSPLGHSEQYF. As DNA, the CDR3 is TGCGCCAGCAGCCCCCTCGGACATTCCGAGCAGTACTTC. This chain connects TRBV5-1 to TRBJ2-7; maybe TRBD1 (5 bases). The CDR3 is 13 amino acids. The V end was cut by 4 bases, the J end by 6 bases, with 14 bases between. Germline-derived CDR1 and CDR2 are SGHRS and YFSETQ. Using reference TRBV5-1 and TRBJ2-7 for the parts outside the CDR3, the full variable domain is KAGVTQTPRYLIKTRGQQVTLSCSPISGHRSVSWYQQTPGQGLQFLFEYFSETQRNKGNFPGRFSGRQFSNSRSEMNVSTLELGDSALYLCASSPLGHSEQYFGPGTRLTVT.

V usage is TRBV29-1 and J usage is TRBJ2-7; 10 nucleotides line up with TRBD1. With 6 bases clipped from V and 7 bases from J, the junction kept 6 bases outside the gene matches. Per germline, CDR1 SQVTM and CDR2 ANQGSEA. CDR3 size: 12 residues. CDR3 coding DNA: TGCAGCGTGCGGACAGGGGGGGTTGAGCAGTACTTC. This codes for CSVRTGGVEQYF.

The genes are TRBV20-1 and TRBJ1-6; D may be TRBD1 (6 bases). This CDR3 spans 14 amino acids. The germline gives CDR1 DFQATT, CDR2 SNEGSKA (reference sequence). The ends were cut back, 3 bases at V and 7 bases at J, with 13 bases in the middle. DNA for the CDR3: TGCAGTGCTAGTCGGGGGGCCATCAATTCACCCCTCCACTTT. Translating gives CSASRGAINSPLHF.

V usage is TRBV5-1 and J usage is TRBJ1-2; 7 nucleotides align to TRBD1. The J segment lost 2 bases and the V segment lost 2 bases, leaving 3 bases of the junction unmatched. Germline CDR1 SGHRS, CDR2 YFSETQ. This CDR3 has 14 residues. The CDR3 bases are TGCGCCAGCAGCTTTCAGGGGGACAACTATGGCTACACCTTC. Residues: CASSFQGDNYGYTF.

This chain uses TRBV7-9 with TRBJ2-3; 8 bases are shared with TRBD2. Germline V gene sequence: CDR1 SEHNR, CDR2 FQNEAQ (reference sequence). This CDR3 spans 15 amino acids. The ends lost 3 bases at V and 2 bases at J; junction bases unmatched: 4. The CDR3 coding sequence is TGTGCCAGCAGCTTCGGGGGGGGATCCACAGATACGCAGTATTTT. This codes for CASSFGGGSTDTQYF.

The chain combines TRBV7-8 with TRBJ2-1; no clear D. Germline V gene lookup returns CDR1 SGHVS and CDR2 FQNEAQ. This CDR3 region has 17 residues. V lost 6 bases, J lost 0 bases, and 18 bases lay in between. CDR3 protein: CASSSPGGGISYNEQFF. In nucleotides, the CDR3 is TGTGCCAGCAGTTCCCCCGGTGGCGGAATCTCCTACAATGAGCAGTTCTTC.

The chain is built from TRBV4-3 and TRBJ2-1, with TRBD2 matching over 12 bases. CDR3 length: 17 residues. The ends lost 3 bases at V and 7 bases at J; junction bases unmatched: 10. Germline V CDR1 and CDR2: LGHNA, YSLEER. CDR3 DNA: TGCGCCAGCAGCCATGTCCCGACTAGCGGGGGACTTAATGAGCAGTTCTTC. As protein: CASSHVPTSGGLNEQFF.

This chain links TRBV5-4 with TRBJ2-6; no firm D call. Between the trimmed V and J ends, which lost 5 bases and 2 bases, there was a span of 8 bases. The CDR3 has 14 residues. Germline values: CDR1 SGHNT, CDR2 YYREEE (reference sequence). In DNA form, the CDR3 reads TGTGCCAGCAGTCCCTTCCCTGGGGCCAACGTCCTGACTTTC. Protein sequence: CASSPFPGANVLTF.

The count of this clone is one. The chain is built from TRBV28 and TRBJ2-7, with TRBD2 identical over 7 bases. The V gene's germline CDR1 is MDHEN and CDR2 SYDVKM. The CDR3 is 11 residues long. The ends lost 7 bases at V and 4 bases at J; junction bases unmatched: 1. In DNA, the CDR3 is TGTGCCAGCACTAGCGGTTACGAGCAGTACTTC. This sequence encodes CASTSGYEQYF.

The chain is built from TRBV7-9 and TRBJ2-1; D is perhaps TRBD2 (6 bases). Trimming cost V 4 bases and J 4 bases, with 17 bases left between them. The germline V gene encodes CDR1 SEHNR and CDR2 FQNEAQ (reference sequence). CDR3 length: 16 residues. The CDR3 sequence: CASSSRIPGVYNEQFF. CDR3 DNA sequence: TGTGCCAGCAGCTCCCGAATCCCGGGAGTATACAATGAGCAGTTCTTC.

The chain is built from TRBV27 and TRBJ2-1, with D possibly matching TRBD1 (5 bases). CDR1 is MNHEY and CDR2 is SMNVEV in the germline V gene (reference sequence). Trimming took 3 bases from V and 2 from J, leaving 14 bases between them. The CDR3 length is 16 residues. Here the CDR3 reads CASSLGPFDPYNEQFF. The CDR3 DNA is TGTGCCAGCAGTTTGGGGCCTTTTGATCCCTACAATGAGCAGTTCTTC.

The V call is TRBV6-4, the J call TRBJ2-7; D may be TRBD1 (6 bases). The V and J ends lost 8 bases and 2 bases respectively, with 7 bases between them. CDR1 and CDR2 from the germline V gene are MRHNA and SNTAGT. The CDR3 contains 11 residues. The CDR3 sequence is CASRQAYEQYF. Here the CDR3 DNA reads TGTGCCAGCCGACAGGCCTACGAGCAGTACTTC.

This rearrangement joins TRBV30 to TRBJ1-1; no clear D gene. The CDR3 is 17 residues long. Trimming stripped 0 bases from V and 2 bases from J, with 19 bases between. CDR1 is GTSNPN, CDR2 SVGIG, per germline (reference sequence). The CDR3 sequence is CAWSVGVGVRLNTEAFF. Written as DNA, the CDR3 is TGTGCCTGGAGTGTTGGGGTCGGGGTCCGGTTAAACACTGAAGCTTTCTTT.

The chain uses TRBV28 and TRBJ2-7; possible D gene TRBD2, 7 bases. The germline gives CDR1 MDHEN, CDR2 SYDVKM. Trimming stripped 3 bases from V and 5 bases from J, with 11 bases between. CDR3 length equals 13 residues. Here the CDR3 reads CASSFRGANEQYF. The CDR3 DNA follows: TGTGCCAGCAGTTTTCGGGGGGCTAACGAGCAGTACTTC.

The chain joins TRBV5-1 to TRBJ2-7, with 11 bases identical to TRBD1. The V and J ends lost 4 bases and 3 bases, in that order; junction bases with no gene match: 3. CDR3 length: 14 residues. Germline V gene sequence: CDR1 SGHRS, CDR2 YFSETQ. CDR3 DNA sequence: TGCGCCAGCAGCCCGGGGACAGGGGGCTACGAGCAGTACTTC. Its translation is CASSPGTGGYEQYF.

The gene calls are TRBV28 and TRBJ1-2; the D gene is possibly TRBD1 (6 bases). Germline V gene sequence: CDR1 MDHEN, CDR2 SYDVKM. CDR3 length equals 13 residues. V shed 6 bases and J shed 10 bases, with 18 bases lying between them. The CDR3 reads CASSWGRLADYTF. CDR3 nucleotide sequence: TGTGCCAGCAGCTGGGGGCGACTGGCTGACTACACCTTC.

V and J are TRBV7-8 and TRBJ2-5; 7 bases fit TRBD2. CDR1 SGHVS and CDR2 FQNEAQ come from the germline V gene. The CDR3 extends over 15 amino acids. Germline trimming cut 1 base from V and 3 bases from J; bases unmatched to any gene: 5. The CDR3 region is CASSLVAGTKETQYF. The CDR3 DNA reads TGTGCCAGCAGCTTAGTTGCAGGGACTAAAGAGACCCAGTACTTC.

This clone is medium-sized within its sample. One end of the junction varies from germline; a read error may be responsible. This chain joins TRBV9 and TRBJ2-1; TRBD2 aligns across 9 bases. This CDR3 region has 15 residues. CDR1 and CDR2 from the germline V gene are SGDLS and YYNGEE. CDR3 sequence (DNA): TGTGCCAGCAGCGACACTAGCGGGTCCTTCAATGAGCAGTTCTTC. This sequence encodes CASSDTSGSFNEQFF.

The chain's CDR3 is CASSLGGAQLNTEAFF. The DNA for the CDR3 is TGTGCCAGCAGCTTAGGCGGGGCACAATTAAACACTGAAGCTTTCTTT. This chain links TRBV7-9 with TRBJ1-1, with D possibly being TRBD1 (5 bases). This CDR3 has 16 amino acids. The V gene's germline CDR1 is SEHNR and CDR2 FQNEAQ (reference sequence). V gave up 1 base and J gave up 2 bases, with 14 bases separating them.

The rearrangement uses TRBV13 and TRBJ1-1; no definite D call. Trimming took 0 bases from V and 1 from J, leaving 6 bases between them. This CDR3 spans 14 amino acids. Germline V lookup: CDR1 PRHDT, CDR2 FYEKMQ (reference sequence). This CDR3 reads CASSLGFRNTEAFF. The CDR3 DNA is TGTGCCAGCAGCTTAGGGTTTCGGAACACTGAAGCTTTCTTT.

The chain joins TRBV27 to TRBJ2-7; TRBD2 matches 8 bases. Germline V gives CDR1 MNHEY, CDR2 SMNVEV (reference sequence). J gave up 5 bases and V 6 bases, and 6 bases lay outside the gene matches. CDR3 size: 13 residues. The CDR3: CASSLSGTHEQYF. The CDR3 coding sequence is TGTGCCAGCAGCCTTAGCGGGACTCACGAGCAGTACTTC.

This chain joins TRBV15 and TRBJ1-6, with D possibly TRBD1 on 6 matching bases. The length of the CDR3 is 16 residues. Trimming stripped 1 base from V and 6 bases from J, with 13 bases between. The germline CDR1 and CDR2 sequences are LNHNV and YYDKDF (reference sequence). Written as DNA, the CDR3 is TGTGCCACCAGCAGAGCCAAAACAGGGCGTAATTCACCCCTCCACTTT. Its protein is CATSRAKTGRNSPLHF.

Regarding this clone: The CDR3 does not end in the conserved phenylalanine or tryptophan, so this is likely a read error. The DNA is left out, because the CDR3 cannot be placed on it with certainty; the CDR3 is given as TCRdb lists it. The chain is built from TRBV27 and TRBJ2-7; no DNA check was done on the table's D call, TRBD1. With termini counted, the CDR3 has 10 amino acids. Per the germline V gene, CDR1 is MNHEY and CDR2 is SMNVEV (reference sequence). This CDR3 is CASSLMVSQG.

The V gene is TRBV28, the J gene TRBJ2-3; D unresolved. Germline V CDR1 and CDR2: MDHEN, SYDVKM. This CDR3 has 12 residues. V gave up 4 bases and J gave up 6 bases, with 8 bases separating them. The CDR3, as DNA: TGTGCCAGCAGTTCCCTCCGGGATACGCAGTATTTT. Translating it yields CASSSLRDTQYF.

The chain is built from TRBV5-6 and TRBJ1-1, with 7 positions matching TRBD1. Germline-derived CDR1 and CDR2 are SGHDT and YYEEEE. Losses at the gene ends were 3 bases for V and 0 bases for J; bases not matched to a gene: 5. The CDR3 is 15 amino acids. Here the CDR3 DNA reads TGTGCCAGCAGCTCCGATGACAGGGTGAACACTGAAGCTTTCTTT. Translated: CASSSDDRVNTEAFF.

The V call is TRBV28, the J call TRBJ1-3; D unresolved. The CDR3 has 13 amino acids. Germline V gene data show CDR1 as MDHEN and CDR2 as SYDVKM. Trimming shortened V by 7 bases and J by 9 bases, and 16 bases separated the two germline ends. The CDR3, as DNA: TGTGCCAGCAATTCCCCCCTCCCGGGCACCATATATTTT. Its protein product is CASNSPLPGTIYF.

The chain carries TRBV3-1 (or the pseudogene TRBV3-2) and TRBJ2-1; D is possibly TRBD2 (7 bases). The V and J ends lost 8 bases and 4 bases respectively, with 18 bases between them. Germline V gene lookup returns CDR1 LGHDT and CDR2 YNNKEL (reference sequence). CDR3 size: 15 residues. CDR3 in amino acids: CASGGGARDYNEQFF. The CDR3 nucleotides read TGTGCCAGCGGAGGGGGGGCCCGGGATTACAATGAGCAGTTCTTC.

Of note for this clone: Germline is not matched at one junction end, which may reflect a read error. The rearrangement joins TRBV19 to TRBJ2-1, with 7 bases aligning to TRBD1. The CDR3 covers 13 residues. The V gene's germline CDR1 is LNHDA and CDR2 SQIVND (reference sequence). The CDR3 sequence is CASSRQGYDEQFF. For the CDR3, the DNA is TGTGCCAGTAGCAGACAGGGCTACGATGAGCAGTTCTTC. The full variable domain, its missing parts supplied by reference TRBV19 and TRBJ2-1, is DGGITQSPKYLFRKEGQNVTLSCEQNLNHDAMYWYRQDPGQGLRLIYYSQIVNDFQKGDIAEGYSVSREKKESFPLTVTSAQKNPTAFYLCASSRQGYDEQFFGPGTRLTVL.